A selection of T cell receptor beta chains follows, all from one sample in a study of blood T cell repertoires in COVID-19. Profiling relied on immunoSEQ multiplex PCR, and the TCRdb table lists in-frame clones only, not all of them. The sample has fewer than 250,000 clones, more than 70% seen once; the top ten hold roughly 2.5%. Sequencing used peripheral blood. Every receptor here comes from a woman aged 55-70 years with acute or convalescent COVID-19. The CDR3 runs from the conserved cysteine through the conserved F or W. A D gene is named only where the DNA matches it firmly. Rows give clone size only sometimes, using once, few, many, or a class for an expanded clone.

CDR3aa | CDR3nt | v_gene | d_gene | j_gene | abundance
CASSLAIIRGYNEQFF | TGCGCCAGCAGCTTGGCGATAATACGGGGCTACAATGAGCAGTTCTTC | TRBV5-1 | - | TRBJ2-1 | few
CASSLSPGQITGELFF | TGTGCCAGCAGCTTAAGCCCGGGACAGATCACCGGGGAGCTGTTTTTT | TRBV7-3 | TRBD1 | TRBJ2-2 | -
CASSLGGGTDIFYEQYF | TGTGCCAGCAGCTTAGGAGGCGGGACAGATATTTTTTACGAGCAGTACTTC | TRBV11-3 | - | TRBJ2-7 | few
CASSLAAGVNTEAFF | TGTGCCAGCAGCTTAGCGGCAGGGGTGAACACTGAAGCTTTCTTT | TRBV7-9 | - | TRBJ1-1 | -
CAISGPGTGTGELFF | TGTGCCATCAGTGGTCCCGGGACAGGGACCGGGGAGCTGTTTTTT | TRBV10-3 | TRBD1 | TRBJ2-2 | -
CASGQGEAYNSPLHF | TGTGCTAGTGGTCAAGGGGAGGCCTATAATTCACCCCTCCACTTT | TRBV12-5 | - | TRBJ1-6 | -
CASSRDPTGGAGLKAFF | TGTGCCAGCAGCCGCGACCCGACAGGGGGCGCGGGGCTAAAAGCTTTCTTT | TRBV9 | TRBD1 | TRBJ1-1 | -
CASSTAPRLGNTIYF | TGTGCCAGCAGCACGGCCCCTAGGCTGGGAAACACCATATATTTT | TRBV6-6 | - | TRBJ1-3 | -
CASSYNPGQEIYGYTF | TGTGCCAGCAGTTACAACCCGGGACAGGAGATCTATGGCTACACCTTC | TRBV6-5 | TRBD1 | TRBJ1-2 | -
CAWSVRRTSGVQETQYF | TGTGCCTGGAGTGTACGCCGGACTAGCGGGGTCCAAGAGACCCAGTACTTC | TRBV30 | TRBD2 | TRBJ2-5 | -
CAWSGAANSPLHF | TGTGCCTGGAGTGGCGCGGCCAATTCACCCCTCCACTTT | TRBV30 | - | TRBJ1-6 | -
CASSQVRQVPGYTF | TGCGCCAGCAGCCAAGTAAGACAGGTACCCGGCTACACCTTC | TRBV4-1 | - | TRBJ1-2 | -
CASSLRQGINLIAFF | TGTGCCAGCAGCTTGAGGCAGGGGATAAATCTGATAGCTTTCTTT | TRBV5-6 | - | TRBJ1-1 | -
CASSLINEQFF | TGTGCCAGCAGTCTAATCAATGAGCAGTTCTTC | TRBV6-5 | - | TRBJ2-1 | -
CAISHGTGGESHGYTF | TGTGCCATCAGCCACGGGACAGGGGGCGAAAGCCATGGCTACACCTTC | TRBV10-3 | TRBD1 | TRBJ1-2 | once
CASSVGGGSGNYGYTF | TGTGCCAGCAGCGTAGGTGGGGGGAGCGGTAACTATGGCTACACCTTC | TRBV9 | - | TRBJ1-2 | few
CASSLTAGEGTEAFF | TGTGCCAGCAGCTTAACGGCAGGGGAGGGCACTGAAGCTTTCTTT | TRBV7-3 | - | TRBJ1-1 | -
CASSLLGENTEAFF | TGTGCCAGCAGTTTACTAGGAGAGAACACTGAAGCTTTCTTT | TRBV27 | - | TRBJ1-1 | once
CASGLGYEQYF | TGTGCCAGCGGACTCGGATACGAGCAGTACTTC | TRBV27 | - | TRBJ2-7 | -
CATSWDRATNEKLFF | TGTGCCACCTCATGGGACAGAGCAACTAATGAAAAACTGTTTTTT | TRBV2 | TRBD1 | TRBJ1-4 | -
CASSLGTSTRDQPQHF | TGTGCCAGCAGCTTAGGGACTTCGACCAGGGATCAGCCCCAGCATTTT | TRBV7-3 | - | TRBJ1-5 | -
CASSIEGPGLLSGELFF | TGTGCCAGTAGTATAGAAGGCCCGGGACTCCTCTCCGGGGAGCTGTTTTTT | TRBV19 | - | TRBJ2-2 | -
CATSLSLAGGFEYLDTQYF | TGTGCCACCAGTCTTAGCCTAGCGGGGGGTTTCGAGTATCTGGATACGCAGTATTTT | TRBV24-1 | TRBD2 | TRBJ2-3 | -
CASNPGTGDQYF | TGTGCCAGTAACCCCGGGACAGGGGACCAGTACTTC | TRBV19 | TRBD1 | TRBJ2-5 | few
CASSQEVSGGGWTDTQYF | TGCGCCAGCAGCCAAGAAGTCTCGGGAGGGGGGTGGACAGATACGCAGTATTTT | TRBV4-3 | TRBD2 | TRBJ2-3 | -
CASSMGQGFYEQYF | TGTGCCAGTAGTATGGGTCAGGGTTTCTACGAGCAGTACTTC | TRBV19 | - | TRBJ2-7 | -
CAISAPMTTNYGYTF | TGTGCCATCTCCGCCCCCATGACAACGAACTATGGCTACACCTTC | TRBV10-3 | - | TRBJ1-2 | -
CASSVGQGAYEQYF | TGTGCCAGCAGCGTAGGACAGGGGGCCTACGAGCAGTACTTC | TRBV5-5 | TRBD1 | TRBJ2-7 | -
CASSPAGTGSTYEQYF | TGTGCCAGCTCACCAGCCGGGACAGGGTCCACCTACGAGCAGTACTTC | TRBV18 | TRBD1 | TRBJ2-7 | -
CASSEARANYGYTF | TGTGCCAGCAGCGAGGCCAGGGCCAACTATGGCTACACCTTC | TRBV3-1/TRBV3-2 | - | TRBJ1-2 | -
CASSSGIGRSSYEQYF | TGTGCCAGCAGCTCCGGGATCGGGCGGAGCTCCTACGAGCAGTACTTC | TRBV7-9 | - | TRBJ2-7 | once
CASSWSGRAYEQYF | TGCGCCAGCAGCTGGAGCGGGAGGGCCTACGAGCAGTACTTC | TRBV5-1 | TRBD2 | TRBJ2-7 | once
CAWSVRRTGSMNTEAFF | TGTGCCTGGAGTGTACGGAGGACAGGCTCGATGAACACTGAAGCTTTCTTT | TRBV30 | TRBD1 | TRBJ1-1 | -
CASSTPRGGWGTQYF | TGTGCCAGTAGTACCCCCCGCGGGGGCTGGGGGACCCAGTACTTC | TRBV19 | - | TRBJ2-5 | -
CASSSRDYLGGDTQYF | TGTGCCAGCAGCTCCCGGGACTACCTGGGGGGAGATACGCAGTATTTT | TRBV13 | TRBD2 | TRBJ2-3 | -
CASSSSGDSYNEQFF | TGTGCCAGCAGCTCTAGCGGGGATTCCTACAATGAGCAGTTCTTC | TRBV7-9 | TRBD2 | TRBJ2-1 | -
CASSLGDSDEKLFF | TGTGCCAGCAGCCTTGGGGACAGCGATGAAAAACTGTTTTTT | TRBV4-2 | TRBD1 | TRBJ1-4 | -
CASSPKRDILCRPQHF | TGCGCCAGCAGCCCCAAACGAGACATCCTCTGTAGGCCCCAGCATTTT | TRBV4-3 | - | TRBJ1-5 | -
CASSYSWQGDGYTF | TGTGCCAGCAGTTACAGCTGGCAGGGGGACGGCTACACCTTC | TRBV6-5 | TRBD1 | TRBJ1-2 | once
CASNARGSGETQYF | TGTGCCAGTAATGCCAGGGGTTCCGGGGAGACCCAGTACTTC | TRBV19 | - | TRBJ2-5 | -
CASSLHPQGNSYNEQFF | TGCGCCAGCAGCCTCCACCCTCAGGGAAACTCCTACAATGAGCAGTTCTTC | TRBV4-3 | - | TRBJ2-1 | -
CASSNKQGANQPQHF | TGTGCCAGCAGTAACAAACAGGGGGCAAATCAGCCCCAGCATTTT | TRBV2 | TRBD1 | TRBJ1-5 | -
CASSYRNTEAFF | TGTGCCAGCAGCTACAGGAACACTGAAGCTTTCTTT | TRBV3-1/TRBV3-2 | - | TRBJ1-1 | once
CASSFRTSGSLYF | TGTGCCAGCAGCTTCCGGACTAGCGGGTCTCTGTACTTC | TRBV7-2 | TRBD2 | TRBJ2-7 | -
CASIETGPRAEAFF | TGTGCCAGCATCGAGACAGGGCCTAGGGCTGAAGCTTTCTTT | TRBV6-5 | TRBD1 | TRBJ1-1 | -
CAWSVRRETEAFF | TGTGCCTGGAGTGTTCGAAGGGAGACTGAAGCTTTCTTT | TRBV30 | - | TRBJ1-1 | -
CASNGGWARTEAFF | TGTGCCAGCAATGGGGGCTGGGCTCGCACTGAAGCTTTCTTT | TRBV6-5 | - | TRBJ1-1 | once
CASSENRARSPLHF | TGTGCCAGCAGTGAAAACAGGGCCAGGTCACCCCTCCACTTT | TRBV25-1 | - | TRBJ1-6 | -
CASSLARVSPMNTEAFF | TGTGCCAGCAGCTTGGCCAGGGTTTCCCCCATGAACACTGAAGCTTTCTTT | TRBV5-5 | - | TRBJ1-1 | once
CAWTGDRGGYEQYF | TGTGCCTGGACAGGCGACAGGGGAGGCTACGAGCAGTACTTC | TRBV30 | TRBD1 | TRBJ2-7 | -